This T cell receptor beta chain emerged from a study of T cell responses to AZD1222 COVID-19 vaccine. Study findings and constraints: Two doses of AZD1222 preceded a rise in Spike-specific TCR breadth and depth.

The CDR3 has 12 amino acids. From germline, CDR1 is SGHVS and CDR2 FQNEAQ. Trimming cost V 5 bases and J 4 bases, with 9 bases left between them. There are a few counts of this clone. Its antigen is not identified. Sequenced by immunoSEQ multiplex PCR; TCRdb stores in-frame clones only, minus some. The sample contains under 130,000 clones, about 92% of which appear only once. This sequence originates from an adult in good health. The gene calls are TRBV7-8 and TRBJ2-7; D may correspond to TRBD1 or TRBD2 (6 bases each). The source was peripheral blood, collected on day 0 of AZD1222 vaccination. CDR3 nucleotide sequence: TGTGCCAGCAGCCGGGGGCAATACGAGCAGTACTTC. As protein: CASSRGQYEQYF.